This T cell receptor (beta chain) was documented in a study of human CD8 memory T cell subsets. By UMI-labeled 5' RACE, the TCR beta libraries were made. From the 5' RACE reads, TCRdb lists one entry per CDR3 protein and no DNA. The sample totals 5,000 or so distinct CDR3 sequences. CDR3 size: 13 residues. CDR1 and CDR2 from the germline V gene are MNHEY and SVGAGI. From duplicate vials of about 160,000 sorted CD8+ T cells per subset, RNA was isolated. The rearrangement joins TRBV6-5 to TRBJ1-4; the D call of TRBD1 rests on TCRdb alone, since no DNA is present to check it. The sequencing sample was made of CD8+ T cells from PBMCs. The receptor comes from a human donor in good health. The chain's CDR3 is CASSYSKGGKLFF.